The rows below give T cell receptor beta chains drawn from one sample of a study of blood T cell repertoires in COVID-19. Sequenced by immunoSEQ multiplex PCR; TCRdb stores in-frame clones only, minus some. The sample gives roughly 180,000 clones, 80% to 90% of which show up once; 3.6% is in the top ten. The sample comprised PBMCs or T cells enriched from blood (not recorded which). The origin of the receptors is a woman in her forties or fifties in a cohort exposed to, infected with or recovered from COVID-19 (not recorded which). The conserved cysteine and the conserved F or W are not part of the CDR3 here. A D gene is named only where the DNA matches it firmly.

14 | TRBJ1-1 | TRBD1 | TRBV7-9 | ASSVPKGQGKTEAF
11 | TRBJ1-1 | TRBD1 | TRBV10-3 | AAGGIPDTEAF
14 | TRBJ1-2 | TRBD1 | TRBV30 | AWRGKTGFEFNGYT
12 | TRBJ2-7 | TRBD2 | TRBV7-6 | ASSLTSATNEQY
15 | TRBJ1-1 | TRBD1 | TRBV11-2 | ASSLDRGAGGNTEAF
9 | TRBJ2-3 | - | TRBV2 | ASSESVTQY
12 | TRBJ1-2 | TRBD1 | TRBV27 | ASSLGSGGWGYT
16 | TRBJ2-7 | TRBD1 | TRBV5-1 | ASSLADGAVDRVYEQY
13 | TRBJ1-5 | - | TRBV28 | ASSVGEGSNQPQH
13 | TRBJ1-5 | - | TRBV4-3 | ASSPTGGGNQPQH
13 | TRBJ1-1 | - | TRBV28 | ASSLLSSGRPEAF
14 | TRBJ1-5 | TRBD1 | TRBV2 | ASSGQGEGGNQPQH
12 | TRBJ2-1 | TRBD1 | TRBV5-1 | ASSGQGRDNEQF
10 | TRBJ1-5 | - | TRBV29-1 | SVQNSNQPQH
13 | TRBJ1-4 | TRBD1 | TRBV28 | ASSLWQGANEKLF
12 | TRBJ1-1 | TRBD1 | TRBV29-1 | SVAGQGSGTEAF
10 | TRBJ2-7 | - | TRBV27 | ASSFRGYEQY
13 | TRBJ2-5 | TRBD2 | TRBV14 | ASSLAGGPRETQY
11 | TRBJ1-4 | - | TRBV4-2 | ASTRQANEKLF
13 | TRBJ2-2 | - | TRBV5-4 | ASSLQGSNTGELF
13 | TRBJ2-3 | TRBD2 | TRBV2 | AKGGAGGRTDTQY
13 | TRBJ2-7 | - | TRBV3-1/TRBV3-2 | ASSQELRGAGEQY
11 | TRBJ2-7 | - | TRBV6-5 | ASRTRASYEQY
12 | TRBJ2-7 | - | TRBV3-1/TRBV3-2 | ASSLRELTYEQY
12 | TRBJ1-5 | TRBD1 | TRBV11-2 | ASSSGQDNQPQH
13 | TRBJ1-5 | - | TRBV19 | ASSIGQGFTQPQH
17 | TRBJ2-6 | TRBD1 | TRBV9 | ASSVATRTGWFGANVLT
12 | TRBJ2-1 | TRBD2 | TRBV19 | ASSMGREGNEQF
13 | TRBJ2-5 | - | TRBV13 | ASSIGAGSGETQY
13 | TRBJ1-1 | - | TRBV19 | ASTLIVGPGLEAF
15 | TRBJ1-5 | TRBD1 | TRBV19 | ASSIGPGQGGNQPQH
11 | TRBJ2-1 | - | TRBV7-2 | ASSLLVSNEQF
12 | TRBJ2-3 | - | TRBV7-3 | ASSLGDPADTQY
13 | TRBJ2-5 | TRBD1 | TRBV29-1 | SVVTGWSVQETQY
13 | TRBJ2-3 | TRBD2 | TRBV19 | ASGRLAGGPGEQY
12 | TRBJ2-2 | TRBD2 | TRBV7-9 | ASIAWEGPGELF
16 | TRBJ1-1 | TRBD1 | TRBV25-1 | ASSDRTGRQMRGTEAF
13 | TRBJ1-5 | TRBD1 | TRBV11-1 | ASSPGTGVNQPQH
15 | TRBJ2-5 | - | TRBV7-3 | ASSLIGSSGGQETQY
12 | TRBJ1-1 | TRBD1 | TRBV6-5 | ASRGPGGNTEAF
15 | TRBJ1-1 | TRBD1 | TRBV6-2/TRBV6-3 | ASSPIGTGGGMAEAF
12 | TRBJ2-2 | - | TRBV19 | ASSIGQGRSELF
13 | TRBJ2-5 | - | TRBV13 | ASSLGARGQETQY
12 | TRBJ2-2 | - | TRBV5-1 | ASTPQGNTGELF
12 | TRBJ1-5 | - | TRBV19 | ASSIDRVEQPQH
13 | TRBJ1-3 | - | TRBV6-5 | ASRAGPSSGNTIY
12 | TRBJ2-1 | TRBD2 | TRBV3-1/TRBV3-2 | ASSQKGLAGGVF
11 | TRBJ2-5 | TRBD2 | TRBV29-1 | SVELAGVETQY
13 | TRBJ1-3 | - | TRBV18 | ASSPDGGGGNTIY
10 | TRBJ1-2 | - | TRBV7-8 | ASRRDAEGYT
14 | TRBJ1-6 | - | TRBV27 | ASSYVQAWANSPLH